The 14 T cell receptor beta chains listed next were all sequenced from one sample in a study of cytomegalovirus exposure and HLA in healthy donors (TCRdb year 2017). The method was the immunoSEQ multiplex PCR assay. Held by TCRdb, this immuneACCESS table contains in-frame sequences only and omits some clones. Under half of the omission traces to an unresolved V gene where checked; the cause of the rest is unknown. Counted in this sample were 150,000 to 170,000 clones; around 88% of them appeared once. The ten largest clones take up around 24% of the sample. Source material: PBMCs. The receptor source for this set is a man aged 18 to 30 in good health and CMV-seropositive.

This clone turned up a few times. The chain couples TRBV19 to TRBJ1-1; D gene ambiguous. CDR1 is LNHDA, CDR2 SQIVND, per germline (reference sequence). Trimming removed 6 bases at V and 6 bases at J, with 20 bases between. CDR3 size: 15 residues. Written as DNA, the CDR3 is TGTGCCAGTAGACCGCGTCCCGACGACACGGCTGAAGCTTTCTTT. This sequence encodes CASRPRPDDTAEAFF.

The table lists this clone with a count of one. This sequence joins TRBV7-9 and TRBJ1-1; 7 nucleotides align to TRBD1. This CDR3 spans 13 amino acids. Germline CDR1 SEHNR, CDR2 FQNEAQ (reference sequence). The V segment lost 5 bases and the J segment 5 bases; nucleotides outside the gene matches: 5. CDR3 in DNA: TGTGCCAGCAGCCGGGACAGCGGTACTGAAGCTTTCTTT. It yields the protein CASSRDSGTEAFF.

The rearrangement uses TRBV18 and TRBJ2-5; 8 bases are shared with TRBD2. CDR3 length equals 16 residues. Losses at the gene ends were 4 bases for V and 4 bases for J; bases not matched to a gene: 11. Germline CDR1 KGHSH, CDR2 LQKENI. CDR3 loop: CASSQLPGLVGETQYF. The CDR3, as DNA: TGTGCCAGCTCACAGTTACCGGGACTAGTAGGAGAGACCCAGTACTTC.

The chain combines TRBV18 with TRBJ2-7; D possibly corresponds to TRBD1 (6 bases). V was shortened by 1 base and J by 0 bases, with 13 bases between the two germline ends. This CDR3 is 16 amino acids long. Germline CDR1 reads KGHSH; CDR2 reads LQKENI. CDR3 region: CASSPQSGQSSYEQYF. CDR3 DNA sequence: TGTGCCAGCTCACCACAGTCGGGACAAAGCTCCTACGAGCAGTACTTC.

V and J are TRBV7-2 and TRBJ1-1; D not certain. CDR3 size: 14 residues. Germline V gene lookup returns CDR1 SGHTA and CDR2 FQGNSA. The V gene lost 5 bases and the J gene lost 4 bases, with 14 bases spanning the gap. The CDR3 nucleotides read TGTGCCAGCAGCCCGCGCGTGGGAGGCACTGAAGCTTTCTTT. Its protein product is CASSPRVGGTEAFF.

The chain links TRBV6-5 to TRBJ2-3, with 8 bases that match TRBD1. Looked up from germline, CDR1 is MNHEY and CDR2 is SVGAGI. Trimming removed 2 bases from V and 4 bases from J; junction bases left unmatched: 5. The CDR3 covers 15 residues. The CDR3 loop is CASSYVAGGADTQYF. In DNA, the CDR3 is TGTGCCAGCAGTTACGTGGCAGGGGGCGCAGATACGCAGTATTTT.

The chain carries TRBV6-5 and TRBJ1-3, with D possibly being TRBD1 (5 bases). V lost 3 bases to trimming and J lost 3 bases, with 9 bases between them. The CDR3 is 14 amino acids. Germline CDR1 reads MNHEY; CDR2 reads SVGAGI. Here the CDR3 reads CASSYRGDGNTIYF. The CDR3 DNA is TGTGCCAGCAGTTATCGGGGGGATGGAAACACCATATATTTT.

The chain couples TRBV7-3 to TRBJ2-3; no clear D. The length of the CDR3 is 17 residues. CDR1 and CDR2 from the germline V gene are SGHTA and FQGTGA. V lost 2 bases to trimming and J lost 9 bases, with 24 bases between them. The CDR3 nucleotides read TGTGCCAGCAGCTTACCCCCTTCCGAGGATGTCTTTGGAACGCAGTATTTT. Amino acid sequence: CASSLPPSEDVFGTQYF.

This sequence joins TRBV4-1 and TRBJ2-7, with 8 bases lining up with TRBD1. CDR1 and CDR2 (germline): MGHRA, YSYEKL. There are 16 residues in the CDR3. V was pared by 3 bases and J by 0 bases, with 7 bases of the junction left unmatched. The CDR3 protein is CASSHARDRSSYEQYF. CDR3 DNA sequence: TGCGCCAGCAGCCACGCCCGGGACAGGAGCTCCTACGAGCAGTACTTC.

The chain links TRBV5-1 to TRBJ1-4, with D hard to call. The CDR3 covers 14 residues. Germline CDR1 and CDR2: SGHRS and YFSETQ. Between the trimmed V and J ends, which lost 4 bases and 10 bases, there was a span of 17 bases. This chain's CDR3 is CASSPGVLGGKLFF. The CDR3 coding sequence is TGCGCCAGCAGCCCCGGGGTCTTAGGAGGAAAACTGTTTTTT.

The chain joins TRBV7-6 to TRBJ2-1; TRBD1 might be the D (6 bases). CDR1 and CDR2 (germline): SGHVS, FNYEAQ. The CDR3 consists of 15 residues. Trimming cost V 2 bases and J 0 bases, with 8 bases left between them. The DNA for the CDR3 is TGTGCCAGCAGCTTAAGGGGGTCCTCCTACAATGAGCAGTTCTTC. This translates into CASSLRGSSYNEQFF.

The gene calls are TRBV5-8 and TRBJ1-2; D call uncertain. Trimming cost V 0 bases and J 8 bases, with 8 bases left between them. The CDR3 spans 12 residues. Per germline, CDR1 SGHTS and CDR2 YDEGEE. The CDR3 sequence: CASSLGGGGYTF. Here the CDR3 DNA reads TGTGCCAGCAGCTTGGGAGGTGGAGGCTACACCTTC.

The sample holds one count of this clone. The chain uses TRBV11-2 and TRBJ2-7, with D tentatively TRBD1 (5 bases). The CDR3 is made up of 15 amino acids. Germline CDR1 reads SGHAT; CDR2 reads FQNNGV. V lost 1 base and J 4 bases, leaving 14 bases between the germline ends. In nucleotides, the CDR3 is TGTGCCAGCAGCTTAGCTGTGGCCCCAGGGTACGAGCAGTACTTC. Its translation: CASSLAVAPGYEQYF.

For the CDR3, the DNA is TGTGCCAGCAGTGTACCAGCCTACGAGCAGTACTTC. This sequence encodes CASSVPAYEQYF. The chain couples TRBV6-1 to TRBJ2-7; D remains ambiguous. The V and J ends lost 4 bases and 2 bases respectively, with 6 bases between them. The germline V gene encodes CDR1 MNHNS and CDR2 SASEGT. The CDR3 contains 12 residues.